The 7 T cell receptor beta chains in this list originate from one sample, sequenced in a study of low-dose radiotherapy and immunotherapy resistance in tumors. With TRAV- and TRBV-specific primers, first-strand cDNA was made, covering the alpha and beta chains. TCRs underwent roughly 19 PCR cycles of amplification with a constant-region primer and V-primer adapter. TCRdb called the reads again in MiXCR, with one record for every CDR3 protein. The table shows 13,000 to 15,000 distinct CDR3 sequences, with about 75% occurring only once. These receptors were obtained from a human donor with advanced metastatic prostate, ovarian, gallbladder or colorectal cancer (not recorded which). This table probably holds off-target reads from a library built for another chain.

J is TRBJ1-5 and V is TRBV5-1, with no clear D. The CDR3 consists of 14 residues. Trimming removed 0 bases from V and 9 bases from J, with 13 bases in between. Looked up from germline, CDR1 is SGHRS and CDR2 is YFSETQ. CDR3 coding DNA: TGCGCCAGCAGCTTGGATGCGGGCGAGGGGCCCCAGCATTTT. This encodes CASSLDAGEGPQHF.

J is TRBJ2-7 and V is TRBV21-1; the D segment call TRBD2 is taken from the table without a DNA check. TRBV21-1 is an annotated pseudogene. This CDR3 spans 16 amino acids. The CDR3 reads CASRYASRTPSYEQYF. The DNA for the CDR3 is TGTGCCAGCAGGTACGCTAGTCGGACCCCCTCCTACGAGCAGTACTTC.

The chain carries TRBV20-1 and TRBJ2-1; no definite D call. The CDR3 extends over 14 amino acids. CDR1 and CDR2 (germline): DFQATT, SNEGSKA (reference sequence). V was cut by 0 bases and J by 0 bases, with 6 bases left in between. CDR3 DNA sequence: TGCAGTGCTAGAGATCCGAGCTCCTACAATGAGCAGTTCTTC. Amino acid sequence: CSARDPSSYNEQFF.

This rearrangement joins TRBV18 to TRBJ2-5; D gene ambiguous. The CDR3 runs 16 residues. The germline V gene encodes CDR1 KGHSH and CDR2 LQKENI. Trimming left V 0 bases short and J 5 bases short, with 16 bases between. CDR3 residues: CASSPPGPSRPETQYF. CDR3 DNA sequence: TGTGCCAGCTCACCACCGGGCCCATCCCGCCCGGAGACCCAGTACTTC. The variable domain in full, completed from reference TRBV18 and TRBJ2-5, reads NAGVMQNPRHLVRRRGQEARLRCSPMKGHSHVYWYRQLPEEGLKFMVYLQKENIIDESGMPKERFSAEFPKEGPSILRIQQVVRGDSAAYFCASSPPGPSRPETQYFGPGTRLLVL.

The chain recombines TRBV14 with TRBJ2-7; weak D call: TRBD1 (6 bases). The CDR3 spans 14 residues. Per germline, CDR1 SGHDN and CDR2 FVKESK. V was pared by 3 bases and J by 3 bases, with 12 bases between. CDR3 DNA sequence: TGTGCCAGCAGCCAGTACAGGGACGGCTACGAGCAGTACTTC. Translated: CASSQYRDGYEQYF.

This chain joins TRBV2 and TRBJ2-5, with TRBD2 matching over 8 bases. The CDR3 totals 15 residues. The germline CDR1 and CDR2 sequences are SNHLY and FYNNEI. V lost 1 base to trimming and J lost 5 bases; unmatched junction nucleotides: 6. The CDR3 loop reads CASSEELADYETQYF. CDR3 DNA: TGTGCCAGCAGTGAAGAACTAGCGGATTATGAGACCCAGTACTTC.

V and J are TRBV20-1 and TRBJ2-3; TRBD2 aligns across 8 bases. V dropped 5 bases and J dropped 3; count of bases not matched to a gene: 4. Germline-derived CDR1 and CDR2 are DFQATT and SNEGSKA (reference sequence). CDR3 length: 13 residues. Here the CDR3 DNA reads TGCAGTGCTTCTTCGGGGGGGACAGATACGCAGTATTTT. This translates into CSASSGGTDTQYF.